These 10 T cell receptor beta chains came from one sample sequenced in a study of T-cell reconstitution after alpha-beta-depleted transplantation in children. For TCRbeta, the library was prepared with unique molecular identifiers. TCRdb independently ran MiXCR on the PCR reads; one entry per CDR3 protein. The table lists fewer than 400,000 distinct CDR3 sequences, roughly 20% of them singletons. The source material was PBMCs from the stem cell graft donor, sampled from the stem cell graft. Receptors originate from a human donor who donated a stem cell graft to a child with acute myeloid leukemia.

The CDR3 DNA is TGCAGTGCCCAAGTCGGCACTAGCGGGAGAATTGAGCAGTTCTTC. It specifies CSAQVGTSGRIEQFF. The gene calls are TRBV20-1 and TRBJ2-1; 11 nucleotides match TRBD2. Germline values: CDR1 DFQATT, CDR2 SNEGSKA (reference sequence). The CDR3 spans 15 residues. The J segment lost 9 bases and the V segment lost 6 bases, leaving 13 bases of the junction unmatched.

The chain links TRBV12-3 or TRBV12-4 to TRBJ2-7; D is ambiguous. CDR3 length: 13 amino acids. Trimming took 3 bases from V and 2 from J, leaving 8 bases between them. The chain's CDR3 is CASSFSPPYEQYF. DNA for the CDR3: TGTGCCAGCAGTTTCTCTCCTCCCTACGAGCAGTACTTC.

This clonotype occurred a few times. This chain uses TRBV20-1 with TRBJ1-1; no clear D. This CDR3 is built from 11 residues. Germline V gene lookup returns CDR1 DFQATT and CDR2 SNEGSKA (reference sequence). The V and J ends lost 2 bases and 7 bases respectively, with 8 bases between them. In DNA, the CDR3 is TGCAGTGCTAGATCGGAGGATGAAGCTTTCTTT. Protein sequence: CSARSEDEAFF.

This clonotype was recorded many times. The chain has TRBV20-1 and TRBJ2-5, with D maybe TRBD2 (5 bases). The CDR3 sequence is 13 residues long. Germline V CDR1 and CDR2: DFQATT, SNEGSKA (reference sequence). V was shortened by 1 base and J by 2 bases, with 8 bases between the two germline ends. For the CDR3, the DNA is TGCAGTGCTAGAGCTAGGAGGCAAGAGACCCAGTACTTC. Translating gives CSARARRQETQYF.

The CDR3 DNA follows: TGTGCCAGCAGGTTTTTGACTAGCGGGCTGGATACGCAGTATTTT. Its protein is CASRFLTSGLDTQYF. This chain links TRBV12-3 or TRBV12-4 with TRBJ2-3, with 10 bases that match TRBD2. The CDR3 has 15 amino acids. The J segment lost 6 bases and the V segment lost 6 bases, leaving 9 bases of the junction unmatched.

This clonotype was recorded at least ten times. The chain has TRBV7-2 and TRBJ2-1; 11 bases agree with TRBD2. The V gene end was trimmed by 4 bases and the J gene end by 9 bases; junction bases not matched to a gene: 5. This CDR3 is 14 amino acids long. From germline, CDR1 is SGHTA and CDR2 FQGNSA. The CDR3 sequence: CASSYTSGSGEQFF. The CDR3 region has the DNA TGTGCCAGCAGCTATACTAGCGGGAGTGGTGAGCAGTTCTTC.

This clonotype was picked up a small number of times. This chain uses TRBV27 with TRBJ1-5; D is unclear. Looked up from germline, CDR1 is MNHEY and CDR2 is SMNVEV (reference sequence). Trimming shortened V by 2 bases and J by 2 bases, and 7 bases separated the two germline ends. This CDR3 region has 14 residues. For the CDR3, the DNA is TGTGCCAGCAGTTTAGCCTCGGGCAATCAGCCCCAGCATTTT. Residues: CASSLASGNQPQHF.

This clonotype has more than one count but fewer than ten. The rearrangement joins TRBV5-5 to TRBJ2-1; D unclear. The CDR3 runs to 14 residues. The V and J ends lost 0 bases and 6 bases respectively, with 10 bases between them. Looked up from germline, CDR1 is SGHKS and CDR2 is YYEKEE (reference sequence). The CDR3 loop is CASSLVGHVNEQFF. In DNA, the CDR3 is TGTGCCAGCAGCTTGGTAGGGCACGTCAATGAGCAGTTCTTC.

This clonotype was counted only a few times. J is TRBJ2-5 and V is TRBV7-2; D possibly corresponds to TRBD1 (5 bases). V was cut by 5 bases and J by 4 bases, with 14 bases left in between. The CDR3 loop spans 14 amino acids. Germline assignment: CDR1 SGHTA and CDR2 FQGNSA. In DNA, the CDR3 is TGTGCCAGCAGCGCTCGACAGCTTATAGAGACCCAGTACTTC. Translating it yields CASSARQLIETQYF.

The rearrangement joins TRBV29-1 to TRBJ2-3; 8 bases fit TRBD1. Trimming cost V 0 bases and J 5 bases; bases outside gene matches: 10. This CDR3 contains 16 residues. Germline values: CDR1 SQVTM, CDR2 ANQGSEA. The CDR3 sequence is CSVEDPLQGEGDTQYF. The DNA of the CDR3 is TGCAGCGTTGAAGATCCGTTACAGGGGGAAGGAGATACGCAGTATTTT.